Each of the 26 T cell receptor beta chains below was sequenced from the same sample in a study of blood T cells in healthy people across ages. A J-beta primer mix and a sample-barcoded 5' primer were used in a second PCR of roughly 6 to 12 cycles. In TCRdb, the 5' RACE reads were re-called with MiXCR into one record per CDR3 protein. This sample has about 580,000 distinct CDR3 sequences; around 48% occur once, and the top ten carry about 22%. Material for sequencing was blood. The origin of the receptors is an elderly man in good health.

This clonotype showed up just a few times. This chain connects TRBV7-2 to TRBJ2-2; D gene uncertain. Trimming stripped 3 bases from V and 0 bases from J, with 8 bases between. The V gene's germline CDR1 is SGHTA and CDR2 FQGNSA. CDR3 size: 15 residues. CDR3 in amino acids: CASSFGRPNTGELFF. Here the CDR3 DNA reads TGTGCCAGCAGCTTTGGTCGACCGAACACCGGGGAGCTGTTTTTT.

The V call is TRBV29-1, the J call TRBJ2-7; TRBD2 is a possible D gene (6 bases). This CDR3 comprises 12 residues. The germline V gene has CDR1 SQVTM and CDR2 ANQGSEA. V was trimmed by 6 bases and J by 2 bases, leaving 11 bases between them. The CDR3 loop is CSVGSGTYEQYF. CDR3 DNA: TGCAGCGTCGGGAGCGGCACCTACGAGCAGTACTTC.

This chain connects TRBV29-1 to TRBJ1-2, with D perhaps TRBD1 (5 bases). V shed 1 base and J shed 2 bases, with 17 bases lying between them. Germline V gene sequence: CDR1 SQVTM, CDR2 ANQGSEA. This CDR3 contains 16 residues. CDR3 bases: TGCAGCGTTGAAGCGCGAGGCGCCAGGGCAAACTATGGCTACACCTTC. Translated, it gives CSVEARGARANYGYTF. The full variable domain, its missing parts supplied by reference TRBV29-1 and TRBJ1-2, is SAVISQKPSRDICQRGTSLTIQCQVDSQVTMMFWYRQQPGQSLTLIATANQGSEATYESGFVIDKFPISRPNLTFSTLTVSNMSPEDSSIYLCSVEARGARANYGYTFGSGTRLTVV.

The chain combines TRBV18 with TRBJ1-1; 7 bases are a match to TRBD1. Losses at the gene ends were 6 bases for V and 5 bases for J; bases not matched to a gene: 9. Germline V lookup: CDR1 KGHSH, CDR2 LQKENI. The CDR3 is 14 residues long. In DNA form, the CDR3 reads TGTGCCAGCTCCCCTACAGGGGTGATTACTGAAGCTTTCTTT. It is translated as CASSPTGVITEAFF.

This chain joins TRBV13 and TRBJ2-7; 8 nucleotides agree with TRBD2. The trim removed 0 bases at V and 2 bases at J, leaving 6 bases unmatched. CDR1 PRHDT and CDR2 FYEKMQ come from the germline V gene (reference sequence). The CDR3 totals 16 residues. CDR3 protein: CASSLGFREGAYEQYF. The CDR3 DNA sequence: TGTGCCAGCAGCTTAGGATTCCGGGAGGGAGCCTACGAGCAGTACTTC.

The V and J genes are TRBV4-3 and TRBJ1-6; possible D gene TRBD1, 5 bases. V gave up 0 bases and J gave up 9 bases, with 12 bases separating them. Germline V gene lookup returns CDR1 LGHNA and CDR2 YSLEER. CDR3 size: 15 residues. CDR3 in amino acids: CASSQERVGASPLHF. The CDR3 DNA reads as TGCGCCAGCAGCCAAGAGCGGGTAGGGGCTTCACCCCTCCACTTT.

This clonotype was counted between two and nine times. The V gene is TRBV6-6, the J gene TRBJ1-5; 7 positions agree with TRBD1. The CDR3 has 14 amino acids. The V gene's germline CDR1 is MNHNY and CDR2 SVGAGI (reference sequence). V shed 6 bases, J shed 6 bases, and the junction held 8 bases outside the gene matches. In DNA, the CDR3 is TGTGCCAGCAGGAAAACGGAGGGGGCTCAGCCCCAGCATTTT. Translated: CASRKTEGAQPQHF.

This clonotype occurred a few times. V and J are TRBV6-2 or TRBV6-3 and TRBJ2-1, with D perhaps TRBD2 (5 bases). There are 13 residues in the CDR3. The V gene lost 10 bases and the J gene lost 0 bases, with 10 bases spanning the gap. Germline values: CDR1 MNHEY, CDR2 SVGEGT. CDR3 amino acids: CATSRGSYNEQFF. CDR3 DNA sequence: TGTGCCACCAGCCGGGGCTCCTACAATGAGCAGTTCTTC.

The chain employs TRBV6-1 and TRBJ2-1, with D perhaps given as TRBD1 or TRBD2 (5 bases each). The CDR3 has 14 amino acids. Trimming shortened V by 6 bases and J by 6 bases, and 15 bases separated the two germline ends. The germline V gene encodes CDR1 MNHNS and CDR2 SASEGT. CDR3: CASRGETVGNEQFF. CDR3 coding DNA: TGTGCCAGCAGGGGGGAAACAGTCGGCAATGAGCAGTTCTTC.

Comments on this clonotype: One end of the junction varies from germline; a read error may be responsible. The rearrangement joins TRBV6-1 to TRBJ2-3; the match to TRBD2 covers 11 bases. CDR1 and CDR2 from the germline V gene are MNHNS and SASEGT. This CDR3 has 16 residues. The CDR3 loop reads CASSARLAGRTDMQYF. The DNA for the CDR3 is TGTGCCAGCAGTGCCCGACTAGCGGGGCGCACAGATATGCAGTATTTT.

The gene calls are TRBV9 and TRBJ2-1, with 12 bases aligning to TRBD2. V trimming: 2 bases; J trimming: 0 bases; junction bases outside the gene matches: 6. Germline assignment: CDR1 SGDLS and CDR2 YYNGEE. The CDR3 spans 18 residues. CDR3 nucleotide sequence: TGTGCCAGCAGCGTTGGGACTAGCGGGTTCCGCTCCTACAATGAGCAGTTCTTC. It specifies CASSVGTSGFRSYNEQFF.

CDR3 nucleotide sequence: TGTGCCAGTACCATGGGACAGGGCAGTGAGCAGTTCTTC. It specifies CASTMGQGSEQFF. This sequence joins TRBV19 and TRBJ2-1; 9 bases fit TRBD1. The length of the CDR3 is 13 residues. The V and J ends lost 7 bases and 9 bases, in that order; junction bases with no gene match: 7. The germline V gene encodes CDR1 LNHDA and CDR2 SQIVND (reference sequence).

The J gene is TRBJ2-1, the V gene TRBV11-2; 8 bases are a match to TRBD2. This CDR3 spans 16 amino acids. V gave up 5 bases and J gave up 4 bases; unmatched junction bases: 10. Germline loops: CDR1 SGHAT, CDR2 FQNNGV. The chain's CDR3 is CASSQALGGGYNEQFF. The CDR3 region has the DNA TGTGCCAGCAGCCAAGCCCTCGGCGGGGGGTACAATGAGCAGTTCTTC.

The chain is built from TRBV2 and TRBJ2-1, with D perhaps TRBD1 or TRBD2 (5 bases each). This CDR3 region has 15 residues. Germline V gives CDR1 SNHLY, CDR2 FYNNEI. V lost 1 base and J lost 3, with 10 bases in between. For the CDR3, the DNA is TGTGCCAGCAGTGAAGGGCCAGGGAGCTACAATGAGCAGTTCTTC. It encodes CASSEGPGSYNEQFF. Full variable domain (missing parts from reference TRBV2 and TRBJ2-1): EPEVTQTPSHQVTQMGQEVILRCVPISNHLYFYWYRQILGQKVEFLVSFYNNEISEKSEIFDDQFSVERPDGSNFTLKIRSTKLEDSAMYFCASSEGPGSYNEQFFGPGTRLTVL.

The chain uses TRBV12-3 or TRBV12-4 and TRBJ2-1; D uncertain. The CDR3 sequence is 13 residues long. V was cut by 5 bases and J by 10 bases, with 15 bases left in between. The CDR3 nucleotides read TGTGCCAGCAGTCCGGACCCTCTGGGGGAGCAGTTCTTC. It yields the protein CASSPDPLGEQFF.

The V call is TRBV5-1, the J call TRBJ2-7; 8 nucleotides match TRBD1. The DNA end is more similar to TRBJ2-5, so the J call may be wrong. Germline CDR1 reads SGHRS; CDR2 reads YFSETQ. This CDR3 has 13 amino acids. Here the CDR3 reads CASSVDRGETQYF. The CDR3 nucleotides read TGCGCCAGCAGCGTCGACAGGGGAGAGACCCAGTACTTC.

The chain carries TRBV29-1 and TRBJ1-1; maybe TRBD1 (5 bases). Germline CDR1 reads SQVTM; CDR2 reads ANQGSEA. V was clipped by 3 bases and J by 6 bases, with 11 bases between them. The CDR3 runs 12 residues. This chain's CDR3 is CSVEGGYAEAFF. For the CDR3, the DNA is TGCAGCGTTGAGGGGGGGTATGCTGAAGCTTTCTTT. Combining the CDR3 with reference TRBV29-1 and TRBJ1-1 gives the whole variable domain SAVISQKPSRDICQRGTSLTIQCQVDSQVTMMFWYRQQPGQSLTLIATANQGSEATYESGFVIDKFPISRPNLTFSTLTVSNMSPEDSSIYLCSVEGGYAEAFFGQGTRLTVV.

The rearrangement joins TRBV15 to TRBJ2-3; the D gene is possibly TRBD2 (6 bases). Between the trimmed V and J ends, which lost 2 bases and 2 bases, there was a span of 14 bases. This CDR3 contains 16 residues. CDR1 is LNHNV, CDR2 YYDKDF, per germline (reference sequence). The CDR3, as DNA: TGTGCCACCAGCAGATATAGCGGCCTAAACACAGATACGCAGTATTTT. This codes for CATSRYSGLNTDTQYF.

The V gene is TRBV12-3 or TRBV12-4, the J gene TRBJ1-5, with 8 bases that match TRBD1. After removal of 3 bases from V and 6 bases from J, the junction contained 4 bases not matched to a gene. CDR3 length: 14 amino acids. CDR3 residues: CASSFGQGRQPQHF. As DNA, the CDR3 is TGTGCCAGCAGTTTCGGACAGGGCCGTCAGCCCCAGCATTTT.

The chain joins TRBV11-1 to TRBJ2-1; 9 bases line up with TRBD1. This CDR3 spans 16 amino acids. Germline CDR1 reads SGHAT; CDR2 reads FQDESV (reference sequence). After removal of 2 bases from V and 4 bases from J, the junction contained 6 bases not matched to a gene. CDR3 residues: CASSLKAGQGYNEQFF. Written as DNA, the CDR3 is TGTGCCAGCAGCTTAAAAGCGGGACAGGGTTACAATGAGCAGTTCTTC.

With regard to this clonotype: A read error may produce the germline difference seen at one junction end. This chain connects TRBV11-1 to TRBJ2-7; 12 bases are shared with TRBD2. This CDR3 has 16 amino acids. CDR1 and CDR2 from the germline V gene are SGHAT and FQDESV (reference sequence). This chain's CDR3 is CGSSASPSGREAEQYF. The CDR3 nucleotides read TGTGGCAGCAGCGCCTCCCCTAGCGGGAGGGAAGCCGAGCAGTACTTC.

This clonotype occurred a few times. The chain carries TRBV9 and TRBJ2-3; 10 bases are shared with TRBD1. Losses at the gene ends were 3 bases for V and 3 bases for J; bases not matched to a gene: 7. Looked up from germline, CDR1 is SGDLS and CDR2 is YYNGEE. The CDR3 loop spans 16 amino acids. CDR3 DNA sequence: TGTGCCAGCAGCGCCTGGGGGACAGGGGCTACAGATACGCAGTATTTT. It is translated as CASSAWGTGATDTQYF.

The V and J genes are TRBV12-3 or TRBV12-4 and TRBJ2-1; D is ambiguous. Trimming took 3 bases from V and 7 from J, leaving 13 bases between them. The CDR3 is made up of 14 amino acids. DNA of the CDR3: TGTGCCAGCAGTTTTACCAGCTCTAGGAATGAGCAGTTCTTC. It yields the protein CASSFTSSRNEQFF.

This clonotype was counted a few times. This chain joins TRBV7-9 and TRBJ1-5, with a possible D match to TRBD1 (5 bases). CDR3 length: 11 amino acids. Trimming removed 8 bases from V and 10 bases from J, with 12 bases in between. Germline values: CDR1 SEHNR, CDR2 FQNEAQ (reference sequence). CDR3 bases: TGTGCCAGCGGTATCCAGGGACCCCAGCATTTT. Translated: CASGIQGPQHF.

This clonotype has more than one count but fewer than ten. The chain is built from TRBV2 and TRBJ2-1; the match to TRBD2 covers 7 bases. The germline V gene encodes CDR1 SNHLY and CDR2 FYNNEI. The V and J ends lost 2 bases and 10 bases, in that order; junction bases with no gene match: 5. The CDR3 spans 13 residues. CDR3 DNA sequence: TGTGCCAGCAGTGAACGCAGGGAGGGAGAGCAGTTCTTC. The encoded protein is CASSERREGEQFF.

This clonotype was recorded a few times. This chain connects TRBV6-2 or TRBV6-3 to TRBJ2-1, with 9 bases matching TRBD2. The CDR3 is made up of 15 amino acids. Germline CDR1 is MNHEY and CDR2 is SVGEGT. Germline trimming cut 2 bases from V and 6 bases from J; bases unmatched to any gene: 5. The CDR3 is CASSYRVTSGNEQFF. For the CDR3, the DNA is TGTGCCAGCAGTTACCGTGTGACTAGCGGCAATGAGCAGTTCTTC.